The TCR beta chain under discussion was sequenced for a study of blood T cell repertoires in COVID-19. Study details: In each case, the material was cDNA or gDNA derived from T cells, B-cell-depleted T cells, or PBMCs.

Authors' data handling: For nucleated cells, counts were estimated from reference gene primer amplification. Data came from immunoSEQ multiplex PCR; TCRdb stores just in-frame clones and leaves some out. The DNA gave D and trimming, while V, J and clone size come from that table. Seen here are around 250,000 clones, around 90% observed once, and the top ten hold about 3.4%. This CDR3 region has 15 residues. V was trimmed by 0 bases and J by 0 bases, leaving 8 bases between them. The germline gives CDR1 MNHEY, CDR2 SMNVEV (reference sequence). Sequencing was carried out using PBMCs or T cells enriched from blood (not recorded which). The gene calls are TRBV27 and TRBJ1-1; D is undetermined. The receptor's source is a woman in her thirties or forties who had been exposed to COVID-19. The CDR3 bases are TGTGCCAGCAGTTTATCTACAGCATTGAACACTGAAGCTTTCTTT. Amino acids: CASSLSTALNTEAFF.